This TCR beta chain came from a study of blood T cell repertoires in COVID-19. Study-wide background: Donors in the United States, Italy and Spain gave samples during acute or convalescent COVID-19.

V was pared by 5 bases and J by 3 bases, with 2 bases of the junction left unmatched. Germline V CDR1 and CDR2: LGHDT, YNNKEL (reference sequence). The CDR3 is 15 amino acids. Methods used by the authors: Counts of nucleated cells, estimated from reference gene primer amplification, were obtained. Using immunoSEQ multiplex PCR, the repertoire was profiled, and TCRdb retains in-frame clones only, with some absent. V and J calls and clone size come straight from that table; D and trimming were deduced from the DNA. The sample yields around 150,000 clones, 82% seen once. The receptor was isolated from a middle-aged woman with COVID-19, enrolled during active disease. Sample: peripheral blood. This rearrangement joins TRBV3-1 (or the pseudogene TRBV3-2) to TRBJ1-3, with TRBD1 identical over 12 bases. The CDR3 region is CASSGTGGVGNTIYF. DNA of the CDR3: TGTGCCAGCAGCGGGACAGGGGGCGTTGGAAACACCATATATTTT.